The source of this TCR beta chain is a study of early T cells in non-severe SARS-CoV-2 infection (dated by TCRdb to the early 2020s). A note on the overall study: Bulk RNA from unsorted whole blood was used for TCR sequencing, so alpha and beta chains could not be paired. Here is what the overall study found, with its caveats: Matching against VDJdb was skewed toward anti-spike CD8 responses, likely underestimated virus-specific expansions, and missed private and CD4 specificities.

A case-control design nested within a healthcare worker cohort in London, UK, was used, with weekly nasopharyngeal swab PCR tests and blood sampling performed. Healthcare workers were enrolled in the week of the UK lockdown, from 23 to 31 March 2020, and were followed every week for up to roughly 15 weeks. V sheds 10 bases and J sheds 0 bases, leaving 12 bases between their ends. The germline V gene encodes CDR1 MNHNS and CDR2 SASEGT. The CDR3 has 13 amino acids, counting the end cysteine and phenylalanine. Of all the DNA, just the CDR3 is kept, 39 bases in frame from base 1. This clonotype was counted only a few times. Its antigen remains unidentified. No per-base quality is available; no much larger clone lies one base away. The library was obtained by 5' RACE. Data came from a NextSeq 500. In the TCR library protocol, unique molecular identifiers were attached to individual cDNA molecules to correct for PCR bias and sequencing error. Both TCR alpha and beta chains were sequenced, and tight co-correlation was observed between alpha and beta sequence abundances in each sample. The authors processed their data as follows. Decombinator V4 was used to annotate TCR sequences for V gene, J gene and CDR3. TCRs were defined as expanded if a significant change between any two time points was detected under a Poisson model with p below 0.0001. TCR abundances were normalised to the total number of TCRs sequenced per sample and expressed as counts per million. MAIT TCRs were defined by TRAV1-2 paired with TRAJ12, TRAJ20 or TRAJ33, and iNKT TCRs by TRAV10 paired with TRAJ18. A search of VDJdb, accessed on 1 November 2021, was run for TCRs annotated to CMV, EBV and SARS-CoV-2, with TCRs annotated for multiple antigens excluded. In TCRdb, the public reads were trimmed at Q25 with fastp and aligned with MiXCR, with productive beta chains retained. When rows share a CDR3 protein, they turn into one entry using the most common DNA and genes. The V and J calls shown here were made by TCRdb, not taken from the authors' results. The sample has some 41,000 distinct CDR3 sequences on record, around a quarter of them singletons. 4% to 5% of the sample belongs to the ten largest clones.

The rearrangement joined TRBV6-1 to TRBJ1-1, with the D gene call left open. Source: whole blood, taken at baseline. The sequence was obtained from an adult who was a healthcare worker with PCR-confirmed SARS-CoV-2 infection or an uninfected control (not recorded which). The nucleotide sequence reads TGTGCCACCCTGGTCAAGCTGAACACTGAAGCTTTCTTT. This is translated as CATLVKLNTEAFF.